A selection of T cell receptor beta chains follows, all from one sample in a study of T cell responses to AZD1222 COVID-19 vaccine. Produced via immunoSEQ multiplex PCR; TCRdb's table is partial and in-frame only. The repertoire has a few hundred thousand clones, more than 85% of them found once; the top ten carry 0.55%. Sequenced here: peripheral blood, sampled on day 0 of AZD1222 vaccination. Receptors originate from an adult in good health. Both conserved end residues are part of each CDR3. Each record gives: J gene, V gene, clone size, CDR3 protein. For some rows the clone size is stated as once, few or many, or as a class when expanded; others skip it.

TRBJ1-2,TRBV10-3,NA,CAISEPVGPYYGYTF
TRBJ2-1,TRBV5-1,NA,CASSRGAAGNEQFF
TRBJ1-1,TRBV2,NA,CASTGQGDMKTEAFF
TRBJ1-2,TRBV10-3,NA,CAISEPRQGSGYTF
TRBJ2-3,TRBV5-1,NA,CASSSGTGHTDTQYF
TRBJ2-6,TRBV5-1,NA,CASSQFSGANVLTF
TRBJ2-2,TRBV7-2,NA,CASRTNRGRTGELFF
TRBJ2-2,TRBV7-3,NA,CASSGTGTGELFF
TRBJ2-5,TRBV6-5,NA,CASSYSNTPTQYF
TRBJ2-2,TRBV18,NA,CASSPVEGNFITGELFF
TRBJ2-7,TRBV2,NA,CASRGRRGGLNYEQYF
TRBJ1-2,TRBV28,NA,CASSKFQGGYTF
TRBJ1-2,TRBV6-1,NA,CASSEHRGLLSNYGYTF
TRBJ1-3,TRBV4-1,NA,CASSQGGQISGNTIYF
TRBJ1-2,TRBV3-1/TRBV3-2,once,CASSQARARGSNYGYTF
TRBJ2-1,TRBV28,once,CASSFRTTAGYNEQFF
TRBJ2-1,TRBV10-3,NA,CASNGGSYNEQFF
TRBJ2-3,TRBV11-2,NA,CRSGGPTTDTQYF
TRBJ2-1,TRBV4-1,NA,CASSPWGSQEQFF
TRBJ2-2,TRBV18,NA,CASSRLAVGLTGELFF
TRBJ2-1,TRBV7-2,NA,CASSSLAGGTNEQFF
TRBJ1-1,TRBV5-6,NA,CASSFGTNTEAFF